This record concerns one T cell receptor beta chain sequence. It lacks a known antigen. No base-level quality is on record; no much larger clone is a single base apart. Preparation of the library involved the immunoSEQ multiplex PCR assay. TCRdb obtained this table from immuneACCESS and retained in-frame rearrangements with V and J assigned. These tables miss some clones; where compared with another copy, unresolved V genes account for less than half of the shortfall, and the remainder is unexplained. A total of 75,000 to 95,000 clones appear in this sample, just under 95% of them only once. About 0.25% of the sample belongs to the ten largest clones. This entry comes from a study of technical replicates of blood from several donors (dated by TCRdb to the late 2010s). The germline V gene (reference sequence) yields LNHNV for CDR1 and YYDKDF for CDR2. Clipping removes 5 bases from V and 9 bases from J, with 15 as the unmatched junction base count. The CDR3 has 15 amino acids, counting the end cysteine and phenylalanine. Only CDR3 DNA is held: 45 bases, read in frame from base 1.

The chain uses TRBV15 and TRBJ1-2, and 7 junction bases match TRBD1. The source of this sequence is a human donor in good health. The specimen sequenced was T cells isolated from PBMCs. Here is the DNA: TGTGCCACCAGCGTCGGGGACAGAACATTAACGCGCTACACCTTC. Translation gives CATSVGDRTLTRYTF. The CDR3 plus the reference TRBV15 and TRBJ1-2 genes for the other parts give the full variable domain: DAMVIQNPRYQVTQFGKPVTLSCSQTLNHNVMYWYQQKSSQAPKLLFHYYDKDFNNEADTPDNFQSRRPNTSFCFLDIRSPGLGDTAMYLCATSVGDRTLTRYTFGSGTRLTVV.